What follows is one T cell receptor (beta chain) and its context. Antigen unknown. It was with unique molecular identifiers that the TCRbeta library was prepared. TCRdb fed the PCR reads into MiXCR, producing one record per CDR3 protein. The sample has 300,000 or so distinct CDR3 sequences; about a quarter are singletons. V lost 1 base and J 3 bases, leaving 15 bases between the germline ends. CDR3 size: 16 residues. The germline V gene encodes CDR1 MNHEY and CDR2 SVGAGI. This sample was taken from a study of T-cell reconstitution after alpha-beta-depleted transplantation in children. The study, taken as a whole, reports: Several hundred graft clones that had expanded were reportedly the source of alpha-beta T cells about two months after transplant.

The specimen was PBMCs, mostly from graft donor cells, collected 180 days after TCRalphabeta/CD19-depleted stem cell transplant. This TCR was recovered from a male patient younger than 18 who had a stem cell transplant for acute lymphoblastic leukemia, so the T cells may come from the graft donor. V and J are TRBV6-5 and TRBJ2-5; the D gene is possibly TRBD1 (5 bases). For the CDR3, the DNA is TGTGCCAGCAGTTACTTTTTAGGGGTCGGCGAAGAGACCCAGTACTTC. The encoded protein is CASSYFLGVGEETQYF.